The TCR beta chain described here comes from a study of shared clonotypes between healthy human individuals. TCRdb's table, derived via immunoSEQ multiplex PCR, lists solely in-frame clones and lacks some. The sample lists 2 million to 2.5 million clones; 93% were seen once. This clone appeared once. CDR1 and CDR2 from the germline V gene are SGDLS and YYNGEE. CDR3 length: 15 amino acids. Trimming took off 5 bases at V and 1 base at J, with 15 bases between the two ends. The clonotype originates from a man between 18 and 35 years old in good health. Some clones in this sample may be carry-over from other donors' samples. V usage is TRBV9 and J usage is TRBJ2-5; D is ambiguous. The sequenced sample was naive CD4+ T cells from PBMCs. Subset noted: CD45RA+ positively selected. The CDR3 loop is CASSATPMGQETQYF. The CDR3 DNA reads TGTGCCAGCAGTGCAACCCCCATGGGCCAAGAGACCCAGTACTTC.